This entry describes one TCR beta chain. The entry originates in a study of T cell responses to AZD1222 COVID-19 vaccine. The overall study: Pooled together were second doses at about 4 or about 12 weeks.

The CDR3 contains 13 residues. The ends were cut back, 2 bases at V and 4 bases at J, with 8 bases in the middle. The germline gives CDR1 MNHNS, CDR2 SASEGT. This table comes from immunoSEQ multiplex PCR, and its TCRdb copy is limited to in-frame clones, with some not included. The data contain some 100,000 clones, just over 85% of them seen just once; the ten biggest clones take up about 9.4%. The chain is built from TRBV6-1 and TRBJ1-1; D call uncertain. The receptor was derived from an adult in good health. The specimen comprised peripheral blood, sampled on day 0 of AZD1222 vaccination. Here the CDR3 DNA reads TGTGCCAGCAGTGAACAGTCGAGCACTGAAGCTTTCTTT. This codes for CASSEQSSTEAFF.